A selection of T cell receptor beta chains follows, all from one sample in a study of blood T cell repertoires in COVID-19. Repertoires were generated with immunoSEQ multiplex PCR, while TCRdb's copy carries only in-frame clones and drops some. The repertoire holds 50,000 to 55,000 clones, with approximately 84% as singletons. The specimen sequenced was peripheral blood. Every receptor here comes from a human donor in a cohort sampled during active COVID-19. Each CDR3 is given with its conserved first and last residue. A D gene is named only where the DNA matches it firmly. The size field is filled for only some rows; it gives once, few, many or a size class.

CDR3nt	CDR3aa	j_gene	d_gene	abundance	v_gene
TGTGCCAGCAGCGTAGCACAGGGAGGGAGCGGCACTGAAGCTTTCTTT	CASSVAQGGSGTEAFF	TRBJ1-1	NA	NA	TRBV9
TGTGCCAGCGGGGGAAGCGGGGTTGCCTACGAGCAGTACTTC	CASGGSGVAYEQYF	TRBJ2-7	TRBD2	NA	TRBV27
TGTGCCAGCGGGGACACCCTGGGGGAGACCCAGTACTTC	CASGDTLGETQYF	TRBJ2-5	NA	NA	TRBV6-5
TGTGCCAGCAGCACAGGGGAGTGGCAGCCCCAGCATTTT	CASSTGEWQPQHF	TRBJ1-5	TRBD1	NA	TRBV12-3/TRBV12-4
TGTGCCAGCAGTCCACAGGGGAGGCGCAATCAGCCCCAGCATTTT	CASSPQGRRNQPQHF	TRBJ1-5	TRBD1	NA	TRBV6-5
TGTGCCAGCAGTGACGGTTCTCTCGTCAATCAGCCCCAGCATTTT	CASSDGSLVNQPQHF	TRBJ1-5	NA	NA	TRBV6-1
TGTGCCAGCAGCGTAAATGCTCAGTCCGAGACCCAGTACTTC	CASSVNAQSETQYF	TRBJ2-5	NA	NA	TRBV9
TGTGCCAGCAGCCCCCGGGGACAGAACTCTGGAAACACCATATATTTT	CASSPRGQNSGNTIYF	TRBJ1-3	TRBD1	NA	TRBV7-8
TGCGCCAGCAGCTTTGCGGCCGGGTCCTACGAGCAGTACTTC	CASSFAAGSYEQYF	TRBJ2-7	NA	NA	TRBV5-1
TGTGCCAATGTGGGGGCAGGGAAGAACACTGAAGCTTTCTTT	CANVGAGKNTEAFF	TRBJ1-1	NA	NA	TRBV6-5
TGTGCCAGCTCGCCAGGGAGCTACGAGCAGTACTTC	CASSPGSYEQYF	TRBJ2-7	NA	NA	TRBV18
TGTGCCAGCAGCTTTGGAGGAAAGTTCAATGAAAAACTGTTTTTT	CASSFGGKFNEKLFF	TRBJ1-4	NA	NA	TRBV7-2
TGTGCCAGCAGCTTAGATCCCAGGGATAGCAATCAGCCCCAGCATTTT	CASSLDPRDSNQPQHF	TRBJ1-5	NA	NA	TRBV11-2
TGTGCCAGCAGCCTGGGAGAGAACACTGAAGCTTTCTTT	CASSLGENTEAFF	TRBJ1-1	NA	few	TRBV7-9
TGCGCCAGCAGCTTGAGAGCGGGCTCTGGCACAGATACGCAGTATTTT	CASSLRAGSGTDTQYF	TRBJ2-3	NA	NA	TRBV5-1
TGTGCCAGCAGCTCCAGGGGCCCGAACACTGAAGCTTTCTTT	CASSSRGPNTEAFF	TRBJ1-1	NA	once	TRBV7-9
TGTGCCAGCAGCCCCGGACAGTTGCCCCTCGTAGGTCGGCAGTTCTTC	CASSPGQLPLVGRQFF	TRBJ2-1	NA	NA	TRBV5-8
TGTGCCAGCAGTGACCGACAGGGGAGGATGGAAAAAGAGACCCAGTACTTC	CASSDRQGRMEKETQYF	TRBJ2-5	TRBD1	NA	TRBV6-2/TRBV6-3
TGTGCCAGCAGTGAAGCGCGGACAGCCTTATACGAGCAGTACTTC	CASSEARTALYEQYF	TRBJ2-7	NA	NA	TRBV6-1
TGTGCCAGCAGCCAAGATACAGGGGGAGGCTACACCTTC	CASSQDTGGGYTF	TRBJ1-2	TRBD1	once	TRBV3-1/TRBV3-2
TGTAGACAGGCAGGCCATATTGGCAATCAGCCCCAGCATTTT	CRQAGHIGNQPQHF	TRBJ1-5	NA	few	TRBV6-4
TGTGCCAGCAATGAAGGGGGCTATCAAGAGACCCAGTACTTC	CASNEGGYQETQYF	TRBJ2-5	TRBD1	NA	TRBV25-1
TGTGCCAGCAGCTTAGAAGGGGGAAACCCCAGCACAGATACGCAGTATTTT	CASSLEGGNPSTDTQYF	TRBJ2-3	NA	NA	TRBV11-2
TGTGCCAGCAGTTTAATGAGTGCTCGGTCGGGCTACACCTTC	CASSLMSARSGYTF	TRBJ1-2	NA	NA	TRBV28
TGTGCCACCAGCGGTCGGGGCGGGAGGGAGGAGACCCAGTACTTC	CATSGRGGREETQYF	TRBJ2-5	TRBD2	NA	TRBV15
TGTGCCAGCAGCTACACAGAAGAGACCCAGTACTTC	CASSYTEETQYF	TRBJ2-5	NA	NA	TRBV5-5
TGCAGCGTCATACTAACCGGGACAGGGAAAAATCAGCCCCAGCATTTT	CSVILTGTGKNQPQHF	TRBJ1-5	TRBD1	NA	TRBV29-1
TGTGCCAGCAGAGGGGGGGATGAGCAGTTCTTC	CASRGGDEQFF	TRBJ2-1	NA	once	TRBV5-4
TGTGCCAGCAGTTACGTTCGACTAGCGGGAATCAATGAGCAGTTCTTC	CASSYVRLAGINEQFF	TRBJ2-1	TRBD2	NA	TRBV6-5
TGTGCCAGCAGTGCCGGACTAGCGGGAAGGACAGATACGCAGTATTTT	CASSAGLAGRTDTQYF	TRBJ2-3	TRBD2	NA	TRBV27
TGTGCCTGGAGTATCGCGGGGGCCGGCCCTACCGGGGAGCTGTTTTTT	CAWSIAGAGPTGELFF	TRBJ2-2	NA	once	TRBV30
TGTGCCAGCAGTCTGGACGGACAGGCAGCAATTTCACCCCTCCACTTT	CASSLDGQAAISPLHF	TRBJ1-6	TRBD1	NA	TRBV5-4
TGTGCCAGCAGCCCAGCGGTTACGAACACCGGGGAGCTGTTTTTT	CASSPAVTNTGELFF	TRBJ2-2	NA	NA	TRBV7-6
TGTGCCAGCAGAATCACAGGGGAATCACCCCTCCACTTT	CASRITGESPLHF	TRBJ1-6	TRBD1	NA	TRBV6-5
TGTGCCAGCAGCTTGGTATCGAGCGGGACAGAGACCCAGTACTTC	CASSLVSSGTETQYF	TRBJ2-5	TRBD2	NA	TRBV5-4
TGTGCCAGCAGCCAAGAGAGGACAGGGCGCGGCTACACCTTC	CASSQERTGRGYTF	TRBJ1-2	TRBD1	NA	TRBV14
TGTGCCAGTAGTGCACCTAGCGGGAGCCGTAATGAGCAGTTCTTC	CASSAPSGSRNEQFF	TRBJ2-1	TRBD2	NA	TRBV19
TGTGCCAGCAGCTTGGGGGCAGAGACTACCTACGAGCAGTACTTC	CASSLGAETTYEQYF	TRBJ2-7	NA	NA	TRBV5-6
TGTGCCAGCAGCGTAGCCACAGGTGGCGGGGGGACCCAGTACTTC	CASSVATGGGGTQYF	TRBJ2-5	TRBD2	NA	TRBV9
TGTGCCAGCAGTGAAAATCTGCAGTACTTC	CASSENLQYF	TRBJ2-7	NA	NA	TRBV2
TGTGCCAGCAAGCAGGGACTAGCGCTCTCCTACGAGCAGTACTTC	CASKQGLALSYEQYF	TRBJ2-7	TRBD2	few	TRBV2
TGTGCCAGCAGTTTATCGCCACAGGGAGGCAATCAGCCCCAGCATTTT	CASSLSPQGGNQPQHF	TRBJ1-5	NA	NA	TRBV27
TGTGCCAGCAGTTTTCCCCTACAGTACCCGTCCTACGAGCAGTACTTC	CASSFPLQYPSYEQYF	TRBJ2-7	NA	NA	TRBV28
TGTGCCAGCAGCTTGGGGGGGCGTAATGATGGCTACACCTTC	CASSLGGRNDGYTF	TRBJ1-2	NA	NA	TRBV7-9
TGTGCCAGCAGCCGAAGGATGACAGGGGCCACAGATACGCAGTATTTT	CASSRRMTGATDTQYF	TRBJ2-3	TRBD1	NA	TRBV5-4
TGTGCCAGCAGCGTCTGGACAGGGGAGACTGAGCAGTTCTTC	CASSVWTGETEQFF	TRBJ2-1	TRBD1	NA	TRBV11-2
TGCGCCAGCAGCCGGGGGGAGAGCACAGATGCGCAGTATTTT	CASSRGESTDAQYF	TRBJ2-3	NA	NA	TRBV4-1